The text below deals with one TCR beta chain. The antigen is unknown. This record comes from a study of cytomegalovirus exposure and HLA in healthy donors. Study-level points and caveats: Among TCR beta chains, those listed as cytomegalovirus-associated numbered fewer than 200.

Germline values: CDR1 MGHRA, CDR2 YSYEKL. The CDR3 spans 17 residues. Deletions cut 0 bases from V and 1 base from J, with 12 bases between. This table comes from immunoSEQ multiplex PCR, and its TCRdb copy is limited to in-frame clones, with some not included. This table has fewer than 85,000 clones, 80% to 90% appearing once. V is TRBV4-1 and J is TRBJ2-2; D ambiguous. Sequenced sample: PBMCs. The sequence came from a woman under 30 in good health and CMV-seropositive. The CDR3 spells CASSQEPSYGNTGELFF. CDR3 nucleotide sequence: TGCGCCAGCAGCCAAGAGCCTTCGTACGGGAACACCGGGGAGCTGTTTTTT.